This T cell receptor beta chain emerged from a study of blood T cell repertoires in COVID-19. Study-wide context: Acute and convalescent COVID-19 samples came from the United States, Italy and Spain.

Germline-derived CDR1 and CDR2 are MNHEY and SVGAGI. The germline V and J ends were trimmed by 6 bases and 4 bases, with 10 bases remaining between them. This CDR3 has 13 residues. Under the authors' procedure: Estimation of nucleated cell counts relied on the amplification of reference gene primers. TCRdb's copy holds only in-frame clones and misses some; the assay was immunoSEQ multiplex PCR. The V and J calls and the clone size are those of that table, but D and trimming were determined from the DNA. The repertoire holds about 55,000 clones, 75% to 90% seen once, with approximately 15% in the top ten.

The TCR comes from a human donor in a cohort sampled during active COVID-19. This chain uses TRBV6-5 with TRBJ1-5; D might be TRBD1 (5 bases). The sequenced sample consisted of peripheral blood. CDR3: CASREQGNQPQHF. CDR3 nucleotides: TGTGCCAGCAGGGAGCAGGGAAATCAGCCCCAGCATTTT.